The 18 T cell receptor beta chains below were found in one sample sequenced in a study of a mutant IDH1 vaccine in newly diagnosed glioma. No antigen has been assigned to these receptors. Sequencing was performed with immunoSEQ multiplex PCR; in TCRdb, only in-frame clones are kept and a portion is missing. In the table there are some 48,000 clones, more than 65% of which are singletons. As to time point: week 35, safety follow-up. Vaccination comprised doses that each held 300 ug of mutant IDH1 20-mer peptide, plus topical imiquimod. Specimen: PBMCs, collected from a glioma patient whose treatment included an IDH1 peptide vaccine. These receptors came from a man aged 40-50 years with glioma.

This clone was recorded a few times. V gene TRBV7-9 combines with J gene TRBJ1-1, with a tentative D call TRBD1 (5 bases). V gave up 5 bases and J gave up 1 base, with 8 bases separating them. Germline CDR1 is SEHNR and CDR2 is FQNEAQ (reference sequence). The CDR3 totals 13 residues. The CDR3 protein is CASSQTGNTEAFF. DNA for the CDR3: TGTGCCAGCAGCCAAACAGGGAACACTGAAGCTTTCTTT.

The chain has TRBV21-1 and TRBJ2-7; the table calls TRBD1, which could not be checked here. TRBV21-1 is a pseudogene segment. CDR3 length: 15 residues. In DNA, the CDR3 is TGTGCCAGCAGCACCCTCAAGACAGCAACCTACGAGCAGTACTTC. Its translation: CASSTLKTATYEQYF.

This chain connects TRBV6-5 to TRBJ1-1, with no clear D. Germline CDR1 is MNHEY and CDR2 is SVGAGI. The CDR3 has 13 residues. The ends were cut back, 6 bases at V and 3 bases at J, with 11 bases in the middle. The CDR3 DNA follows: TGTGCCAGCAGGATAACTGAGGACACTGAAGCTTTCTTT. Translation: CASRITEDTEAFF.

The rearrangement links TRBV30 to TRBJ2-1; TRBD1 or TRBD2 may be the D gene (5 bases each). In germline, CDR1 is GTSNPN, CDR2 SVGIG (reference sequence). V dropped 5 bases and J dropped 5 bases, with 13 bases sitting between them. The CDR3 consists of 13 residues. CDR3 nucleotide sequence: TGTGCCTGGGAGTGGGGCGGGCACAATGAGCAGTTCTTC. Translated: CAWEWGGHNEQFF. The whole variable domain, remainder taken from reference TRBV30 and TRBJ2-1, is SQTIHQWPATLVQPVGSPLSLECTVEGTSNPNLYWYRQAAGRGLQLLFYSVGIGQISSEVPQNLSASRPQDRQFILSSKKLLLSDSGFYLCAWEWGGHNEQFFGPGTRLTVL.

The rearrangement links TRBV7-9 to TRBJ1-6; D gene uncertain. Germline V gives CDR1 SEHNR, CDR2 FQNEAQ (reference sequence). V lost 5 bases and J 12 bases, leaving 17 bases between the germline ends. This CDR3 is 14 amino acids long. This CDR3 reads CASSPELLSGPLHF. CDR3 coding DNA: TGTGCCAGCAGCCCGGAGTTGCTCTCTGGACCCCTCCACTTT.

A single count supports this clone. V is TRBV6-5 and J is TRBJ1-2; possibly TRBD1 for D (5 bases). The germline V gene encodes CDR1 MNHEY and CDR2 SVGAGI. The CDR3 sequence is 13 residues long. V was pared by 2 bases and J by 8 bases, with 12 bases between. CDR3 nucleotides: TGTGCCAGCAGTTACCCGTCGGGGGGGGGCTACACCTTC. It specifies CASSYPSGGGYTF.

The V call is TRBV9, the J call TRBJ2-1; D call uncertain. The length of the CDR3 is 11 residues. Germline CDR1 and CDR2: SGDLS and YYNGEE. Trimming cost V 5 bases and J 5 bases, with 5 bases left between them. CDR3 region: CASSINNEQFF. CDR3 sequence (DNA): TGTGCCAGCAGTATCAACAATGAGCAGTTCTTC.

V usage is TRBV2 and J usage is TRBJ2-3, with D maybe TRBD2 (5 bases). This CDR3 comprises 14 residues. Trimming took 4 bases from V and 0 from J, leaving 8 bases between them. CDR1 is SNHLY, CDR2 FYNNEI, per germline. This CDR3 reads CASSAVASTDTQYF. In nucleotides, the CDR3 is TGTGCCAGCAGTGCGGTAGCGAGCACAGATACGCAGTATTTT.

This chain links TRBV6-6 with TRBJ1-5, with D maybe TRBD1 (5 bases). Germline loops: CDR1 MNHNY, CDR2 SVGAGI (reference sequence). V lost 2 bases and J 7 bases, leaving 18 bases between the germline ends. This CDR3 comprises 16 residues. The CDR3 here is CASSYGTGGGSQPQHF. The CDR3 region has the DNA TGTGCCAGCAGTTACGGGACGGGGGGGGGAAGCCAGCCCCAGCATTTT.

J is TRBJ1-5 and V is TRBV6-6; TRBD1 aligns across 8 bases. CDR1 and CDR2 (germline): MNHNY, SVGAGI (reference sequence). CDR3 length equals 14 residues. After removal of 5 bases from V and 2 bases from J, the junction contained 2 bases not matched to a gene. The CDR3 sequence: CASSPGGGNQPQHF. The DNA for the CDR3 is TGTGCCAGCAGTCCAGGGGGCGGCAATCAGCCCCAGCATTTT.

CDR3 loop: CASSSRMNTEAFF. The CDR3 region has the DNA TGCGCCAGCAGCTCGAGAATGAACACTGAAGCTTTCTTT. The V gene is TRBV5-1, the J gene TRBJ1-1, with D uncertain. V was cut by 3 bases and J by 0 bases, with 6 bases left in between. The CDR3 sequence is 13 residues long. Germline-derived CDR1 and CDR2 are SGHRS and YFSETQ.

There are a few counts of this clone. Additional DNA sequences in this sample encode the identical CDR3. This sequence joins TRBV29-1 and TRBJ2-1; the D is unclear. Germline values: CDR1 SQVTM, CDR2 ANQGSEA. Trimming stripped 4 bases from V and 5 bases from J, with 3 bases between. The CDR3 has 10 amino acids. This CDR3 reads CSVGDNEQFF. DNA for the CDR3: TGCAGCGTTGGGGACAATGAGCAGTTCTTC.

This sequence joins TRBV6-5 and TRBJ1-2; perhaps TRBD1 as D (5 bases). Between the trimmed V and J ends, which lost 2 bases and 5 bases, there was a span of 9 bases. Germline CDR1 reads MNHEY; CDR2 reads SVGAGI. This CDR3 has 13 amino acids. CDR3 DNA sequence: TGTGCCAGCAGTTACGGGGGGGGATATGGCTACACCTTC. Amino acid sequence: CASSYGGGYGYTF.

CDR3 sequence reads: CASGSPLHF. The CDR3, as DNA: TGTGCCAGCGGTTCACCCCTCCACTTT. This chain joins TRBV6-5 and TRBJ1-6; D is undetermined. This CDR3 spans 9 amino acids. Germline CDR1 is MNHEY and CDR2 is SVGAGI. V gave up 8 bases and J gave up 9 bases, with 2 bases separating them.

This chain uses TRBV4-2 with TRBJ1-4, with 10 positions matching TRBD1. The CDR3 is 15 amino acids. The germline V gene has CDR1 LGHNA and CDR2 YNFKEQ. V trimming: 0 bases; J trimming: 8 bases; junction bases outside the gene matches: 3. The CDR3 is CASSQDGQGEEKLFF. In nucleotides, the CDR3 is TGTGCCAGCAGCCAAGATGGACAGGGGGAAGAAAAACTGTTTTTT.

The rearrangement uses TRBV7-9 and TRBJ1-5; perhaps TRBD1 as D (6 bases). Germline V gene sequence: CDR1 SEHNR, CDR2 FQNEAQ (reference sequence). Between the trimmed V and J ends, which lost 1 base and 2 bases, there was a span of 12 bases. This CDR3 has 16 amino acids. CDR3: CASSLDRVGRNQPQHF. In DNA form, the CDR3 reads TGTGCCAGCAGCTTAGACAGGGTTGGTCGCAATCAGCCCCAGCATTTT. Full variable domain (outside the CDR3, taken from reference TRBV7-9 and TRBJ1-5): DTGVSQNPRHKITKRGQNVTFRCDPISEHNRLYWYRQTLGQGPEFLTYFQNEAQLEKSRLLSDRFSAERPKGSFSTLEIQRTEQGDSAMYLCASSLDRVGRNQPQHFGDGTRLSIL.

The V gene is TRBV7-6, the J gene TRBJ1-5; D call uncertain. The length of the CDR3 is 18 residues. V lost 6 bases and J lost 0, with 21 bases in between. Germline CDR1 is SGHVS and CDR2 is FNYEAQ. The chain's CDR3 is CASSEKCGEGNSNQPQHF. The CDR3 DNA sequence: TGTGCCAGCAGTGAGAAGTGCGGGGAGGGCAATAGCAATCAGCCCCAGCATTTT.

The rearrangement links TRBV6-6 to TRBJ2-2; 9 bases map to TRBD2. The junction had 12 bases not matched to a gene; V was cut back by 6 bases and J by 13 bases. Per germline, CDR1 MNHNY and CDR2 SVGAGI (reference sequence). CDR3 size: 14 residues. CDR3 in amino acids: CASRPGTSPRLLFF. For the CDR3, the DNA is TGTGCCAGCAGACCCGGGACTAGCCCGCGCTTGCTGTTTTTT.